Shown below are 9 T cell receptor beta chains from a single sample sequenced in a study of blood T cell repertoires in COVID-19. The protocol was immunoSEQ multiplex PCR, while the TCRdb copy is restricted to in-frame clones and leaves out a portion. The table records about 180,000 clones, approximately 90% of them present only once. The sequencing input was peripheral blood. The receptors were sampled from a woman between 25 and 40 years old with active or convalescent COVID-19.

This chain joins TRBV11-2 and TRBJ2-1; the match to TRBD2 covers 10 bases. The CDR3 has 15 residues. The V segment lost 5 bases and the J segment 7 bases; nucleotides outside the gene matches: 8. Per the germline V gene, CDR1 is SGHAT and CDR2 is FQNNGV. CDR3 in DNA: TGTGCCAGCAGCCTGAAACTAGCGGGAAGTAATGAGCAGTTCTTC. It translates to CASSLKLAGSNEQFF.

Of note for this clone: This sample includes further DNA sequences coding for the same CDR3. V gene TRBV18 combines with J gene TRBJ1-1; 10 nucleotides line up with TRBD1. The CDR3 loop spans 15 amino acids. Germline V lookup: CDR1 KGHSH, CDR2 LQKENI. The ends lost 3 bases at V and 0 bases at J; junction bases unmatched: 1. The CDR3 DNA is TGTGCCAGCTCACCGGGACAGGGGATGAACACTGAAGCTTTCTTT. Translated: CASSPGQGMNTEAFF.

This clone appeared a single time. The chain uses TRBV9 and TRBJ2-2, with 14 positions matching TRBD2. The CDR3 length is 16 residues. Germline V CDR1 and CDR2: SGDLS, YYNGEE. Trimming removed 4 bases from V and 8 bases from J; junction bases left unmatched: 7. The CDR3 is CASSPRLAGGLGELFF. DNA of the CDR3: TGTGCCAGCAGCCCGCGACTAGCGGGGGGGTTGGGGGAGCTGTTTTTT.

The rearrangement uses TRBV4-1 and TRBJ2-2; possible D gene TRBD1, 6 bases. This CDR3 has 15 residues. Germline loops: CDR1 MGHRA, CDR2 YSYEKL. The V end was cut by 2 bases, the J end by 2 bases, with 9 bases between. The CDR3 nucleotides read TGCGCCAGCAGCCAAATGGACAGTAACACCGGGGAGCTGTTTTTT. This encodes CASSQMDSNTGELFF.

This clone was picked up one time. The J gene is TRBJ2-3, the V gene TRBV2; TRBD2 matches at 12 bases. Trimming took 7 bases from V and 3 from J; bases not matched to a gene: 8. Per the germline V gene, CDR1 is SNHLY and CDR2 is FYNNEI. The CDR3 runs 16 residues. CDR3 loop: CASKRKLAGGTDTQYF. CDR3 DNA: TGTGCCAGCAAACGGAAACTAGCGGGAGGAACAGATACGCAGTATTTT. The full variable domain, in which reference TRBV2 and TRBJ2-3 provide the parts outside the CDR3, is EPEVTQTPSHQVTQMGQEVILRCVPISNHLYFYWYRQILGQKVEFLVSFYNNEISEKSEIFDDQFSVERPDGSNFTLKIRSTKLEDSAMYFCASKRKLAGGTDTQYFGPGTRLTVL.

The V and J genes are TRBV19 and TRBJ2-7, with 9 bases matching TRBD1. The CDR3 spans 13 residues. V trimming: 7 bases; J trimming: 3 bases; junction bases outside the gene matches: 4. Germline loops: CDR1 LNHDA, CDR2 SQIVND (reference sequence). For the CDR3, the DNA is TGTGCCAGTACCGGGACAGGGATCTACGAGCAGTACTTC. It specifies CASTGTGIYEQYF.

This chain uses TRBV20-1 with TRBJ2-1; D is perhaps TRBD1 (6 bases). V was cut by 6 bases and J by 8 bases, with 11 bases left in between. CDR1 is DFQATT, CDR2 SNEGSKA, per germline (reference sequence). CDR3 size: 11 residues. The CDR3 sequence is CSALRTDEQFF. CDR3 sequence (DNA): TGCAGTGCATTACGGACAGATGAGCAGTTCTTC.

The genes are TRBV7-2 and TRBJ2-7; TRBD1 might be the D (5 bases). Trimming removed 5 bases from V and 0 bases from J, with 14 bases in between. This CDR3 contains 15 residues. Germline V gene data show CDR1 as SGHTA and CDR2 as FQGNSA. The CDR3 protein is CASSPTGKSSYEQYF. DNA for the CDR3: TGTGCCAGCAGCCCAACAGGAAAGAGCTCCTACGAGCAGTACTTC.

The chain uses TRBV27 and TRBJ2-3; 9 bases match TRBD2. Germline trimming cut 2 bases from V and 7 bases from J; bases unmatched to any gene: 4. This CDR3 region has 14 residues. In germline, CDR1 is MNHEY, CDR2 SMNVEV (reference sequence). The CDR3 is CASSLAGGRYTQYF. DNA of the CDR3: TGTGCCAGCAGTTTAGCGGGGGGGAGGTATACGCAGTATTTT.